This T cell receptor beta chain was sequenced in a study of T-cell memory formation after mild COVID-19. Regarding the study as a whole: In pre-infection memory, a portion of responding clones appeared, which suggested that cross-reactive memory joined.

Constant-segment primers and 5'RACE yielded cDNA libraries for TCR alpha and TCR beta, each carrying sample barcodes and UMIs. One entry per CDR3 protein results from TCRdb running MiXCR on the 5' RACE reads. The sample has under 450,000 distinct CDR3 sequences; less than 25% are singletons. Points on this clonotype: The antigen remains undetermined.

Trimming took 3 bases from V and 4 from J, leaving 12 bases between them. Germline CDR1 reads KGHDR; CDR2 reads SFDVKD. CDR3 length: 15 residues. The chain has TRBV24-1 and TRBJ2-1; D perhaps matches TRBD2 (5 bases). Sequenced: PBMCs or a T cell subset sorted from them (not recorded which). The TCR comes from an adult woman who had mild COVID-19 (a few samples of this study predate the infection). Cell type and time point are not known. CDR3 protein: CATSDPGKRYNEQFF. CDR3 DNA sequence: TGTGCCACCAGTGATCCCGGGAAAAGATACAATGAGCAGTTCTTC.